One and the same sample provided the 28 T cell receptor beta chains below, sequenced in a study of CD8 T cells in ankylosing spondylitis. The antigens for these receptors are not known. TCRdb re-called the 5' RACE reads with MiXCR, one entry per CDR3 protein. Of 300,000 to 400,000 distinct CDR3 sequences listed, around 20% are singletons. Study results and caveats: Characteristic, it appeared, of ankylosing spondylitis blood was a TCR beta motif of several highly homologous variants.

The sequenced material came from blood, either unsorted or a sorted T cell fraction (not recorded which). The receptor source for this set is a male donor with ankylosing spondylitis.

This clonotype was counted a few times. The V call is TRBV20-1, the J call TRBJ1-1, with D possibly matching TRBD1 (5 bases). Germline values: CDR1 DFQATT, CDR2 SNEGSKA (reference sequence). This CDR3 is built from 15 residues. Trimming shortened V by 3 bases and J by 10 bases, and 24 bases separated the two germline ends. The CDR3 sequence: CSASAPGRRGERAFF. The CDR3 bases are TGCAGTGCTAGCGCCCCGGGACGGCGTGGGGAGAGAGCTTTCTTT.

This clonotype was observed many times. The chain couples TRBV6-5 to TRBJ2-1; D unclear. From germline, CDR1 is MNHEY and CDR2 SVGAGI. The CDR3 covers 14 residues. Trimming shortened V by 8 bases and J by 0 bases, and 11 bases separated the two germline ends. The CDR3 protein is CASSPISSYNEQFF. CDR3 DNA sequence: TGTGCCAGCTCCCCCATTAGCTCCTACAATGAGCAGTTCTTC.

The chain couples TRBV10-3 to TRBJ2-3; D is perhaps TRBD1 (5 bases). The CDR3 has 13 residues. Looked up from germline, CDR1 is ENHRY and CDR2 is SYGVKD. The ends were cut back, 8 bases at V and 3 bases at J, with 12 bases in the middle. CDR3 sequence reads: CAIEGDRTDTQYF. The CDR3 coding sequence is TGTGCCATCGAAGGGGATAGGACAGATACGCAGTATTTT.

A few counts support this clonotype. The rearrangement joins TRBV21-1 to TRBJ1-1. TRBV21-1 is labeled a pseudogene. The CDR3 covers 10 residues. CDR3 protein: CACWDTEAFF. In DNA form, the CDR3 reads TGTGCCTGTTGGGACACTGAAGCTTTCTTT.

The gene calls are TRBV7-9 and TRBJ1-2, with 7 positions matching TRBD1. After removal of 7 bases from V and 2 bases from J, the junction contained 13 bases not matched to a gene. The CDR3 is 16 amino acids. Germline V gives CDR1 SEHNR, CDR2 FQNEAQ (reference sequence). The CDR3 loop reads CASTQLRGTANYGYTF. The CDR3 coding sequence is TGTGCCAGCACCCAACTTCGAGGGACAGCGAACTATGGCTACACCTTC.

This clonotype was counted between two and nine times. CDR3 region: CASSEGHLLQETQYF. CDR3 sequence (DNA): TGTGCCAGCAGCGAAGGACACCTCCTCCAAGAGACCCAGTACTTC. The chain combines TRBV7-7 with TRBJ2-5; D is possibly TRBD1 (5 bases). Germline CDR1 SSHAT, CDR2 FNYEAQ (reference sequence). The CDR3 is 15 amino acids. V lost 5 bases, J lost 1 base, and 14 bases lay in between.

The V and J genes are TRBV20-1 and TRBJ1-1, with TRBD1 as a possible D gene (5 bases). The CDR3 is 17 residues long. The V gene's germline CDR1 is DFQATT and CDR2 SNEGSKA (reference sequence). Trimming left V 6 bases short and J 3 bases short, with 26 bases between. In nucleotides, the CDR3 is TGCAGTGCCATCCCCCCCAACAGGAGGGCCCCTCACACTGAAGCTTTCTTT. This codes for CSAIPPNRRAPHTEAFF.

This clonotype was observed at least ten times. This sequence joins TRBV2 and TRBJ1-6; D gene ambiguous. The length of the CDR3 is 13 residues. CDR1 and CDR2 (germline): SNHLY, FYNNEI. V was shortened by 3 bases and J by 12 bases, with 12 bases between the two germline ends. CDR3 DNA sequence: TGTGCCAGCAGTGATTCCCCCCCGAGACCCCTCCACTTT. It specifies CASSDSPPRPLHF.

This clonotype was observed a handful of times. The chain couples TRBV6-1 to TRBJ1-1; D unresolved. The CDR3 runs 13 residues. Germline V gene sequence: CDR1 MNHNS, CDR2 SASEGT. Deletions cut 2 bases from V and 1 base from J, with 5 bases between. This CDR3 reads CASSEPRNTEAFF. The CDR3 DNA reads as TGTGCCAGCAGTGAACCAAGGAACACTGAAGCTTTCTTT.

This sequence joins TRBV21-1 and TRBJ1-5. TRBV21-1 is described as a pseudogene. The CDR3 runs 15 residues. The CDR3, as DNA: TGTGCCAGCAGCAAAGGGCAGGCGGGGAATCAGCCCCAGCATTTT. This translates into CASSKGQAGNQPQHF.

This clonotype has a handful of counts. V usage is TRBV9 and J usage is TRBJ2-1, with D possibly being TRBD2 (5 bases). The length of the CDR3 is 17 residues. Between the trimmed V and J ends, which lost 3 bases and 7 bases, there was a span of 23 bases. Germline CDR1 SGDLS, CDR2 YYNGEE. The CDR3 DNA reads as TGTGCCAGCAGCGGACGGTCGGGGAGCGGTGCGGGTAATGAGCAGTTCTTC. It codes for CASSGRSGSGAGNEQFF.

This clonotype was detected ten times or more. The chain carries TRBV29-1 and TRBJ2-7; 10 bases match TRBD2. J gave up 6 bases and V 4 bases, and 3 bases lay outside the gene matches. This CDR3 comprises 12 residues. CDR1 and CDR2 (germline): SQVTM, ANQGSEA. The CDR3 sequence is CSVALAGSEQYF. For the CDR3, the DNA is TGCAGCGTTGCACTAGCGGGATCCGAGCAGTACTTC.

The chain uses TRBV6-2 or TRBV6-3 and TRBJ2-2; D is unresolved. CDR1 is MNHEY and CDR2 is SVGEGT in the germline V gene. Trimming took off 2 bases at V and 6 bases at J, with 13 bases between the two ends. This CDR3 region has 15 residues. CDR3 DNA: TGTGCCAGCAGTTACAGGGTAGCTGGGGCCGGGGAGCTGTTTTTT. Its protein product is CASSYRVAGAGELFF.

A note on this clonotype: An end of the junction differs from the germline gene, which may be a read error. The CDR3 nucleotides are TGCAGCGTTGGCCATAACTCCTACGATCAGTACTTC. It is translated as CSVGHNSYDQYF. This rearrangement joins TRBV29-1 to TRBJ2-7; D remains ambiguous. Germline loops: CDR1 SQVTM, CDR2 ANQGSEA. The CDR3 consists of 12 residues.

The V call is TRBV14, the J call TRBJ1-3; D is uncertain. V lost 4 bases and J lost 1, with 14 bases in between. Germline V lookup: CDR1 SGHDN, CDR2 FVKESK. This CDR3 spans 16 amino acids. The CDR3 region is CASSRGRSQSGNTIYF. Here the CDR3 DNA reads TGTGCCAGCAGCCGCGGTCGTAGTCAGTCTGGAAACACCATATATTTT.

The chain is built from TRBV15 and TRBJ1-3, with D perhaps matching TRBD1 (5 bases). Germline V lookup: CDR1 LNHNV, CDR2 YYDKDF (reference sequence). This CDR3 contains 14 residues. Trimming left V 5 bases short and J 3 bases short, with 11 bases between. The chain's CDR3 is CATSRRDVGNTIYF. In DNA, the CDR3 is TGTGCCACCAGCCGCAGGGACGTTGGAAACACCATATATTTT.

V and J are TRBV6-6 and TRBJ1-1, with 8 bases matching TRBD1. Trimming removed 8 bases from V and 9 bases from J; junction bases left unmatched: 5. The germline CDR1 and CDR2 sequences are MNHNY and SVGAGI (reference sequence). CDR3 length: 11 amino acids. CDR3 in amino acids: CASYDRGQAFF. As DNA, the CDR3 is TGTGCCAGCTATGACAGGGGTCAAGCTTTCTTT.

This chain uses TRBV19 with TRBJ2-2; 13 bases match TRBD2. The germline V gene has CDR1 LNHDA and CDR2 SQIVND (reference sequence). Trimming removed 3 bases from V and 2 bases from J; junction bases left unmatched: 3. The CDR3 contains 17 residues. CDR3 bases: TGTGCCAGTAGTATTCGGACTAGCGGGGGTAACACCGGGGAGCTGTTTTTT. This gives the protein CASSIRTSGGNTGELFF.

This clonotype was found a few times. The chain recombines TRBV5-1 with TRBJ2-2, with D possibly being TRBD2 (6 bases). V was pared by 5 bases and J by 4 bases, with 15 bases between. This CDR3 contains 15 residues. CDR1 is SGHRS and CDR2 is YFSETQ in the germline V gene. The CDR3 region is CASRNPSGGTGELFF. The DNA of the CDR3 is TGCGCCAGCAGAAATCCCTCCGGGGGCACCGGGGAGCTGTTTTTT.

This clonotype was seen a handful of times. The J gene is TRBJ2-5, the V gene TRBV10-2; D is ambiguous. The germline gives CDR1 WSHSY, CDR2 SAAADI. CDR3 size: 14 residues. The V and J ends lost 3 bases and 2 bases respectively, with 10 bases between them. The CDR3 coding sequence is TGCGCCAGCAGTGAAAGGCAGTCACAAGAGACCCAGTACTTC. Amino acids: CASSERQSQETQYF.

This clonotype was counted a few times. The chain couples TRBV7-3 to TRBJ1-1; a weak D match, TRBD1 (6 bases). V shed 9 bases and J shed 0 bases, with 11 bases lying between them. There are 13 residues in the CDR3. Per the germline V gene, CDR1 is SGHTA and CDR2 is FQGTGA. DNA of the CDR3: TGTGCCAGTAAACAGGGTATGAACACTGAAGCTTTCTTT. Protein sequence: CASKQGMNTEAFF.

The CDR3, as DNA: TGTGCCAGCAGCTCTTCCAGAACAGCGACAACTAATGAAAAACTGTTTTTT. Protein product: CASSSSRTATTNEKLFF. V is TRBV7-9 and J is TRBJ1-4; D unclear. The length of the CDR3 is 17 residues. Germline CDR1 and CDR2: SEHNR and FQNEAQ (reference sequence). With 4 bases removed from V and 0 bases from J, the gap between germline ends came to 15 bases.

This clonotype showed up just a few times. This chain links TRBV6-1 with TRBJ1-1; the D gene is possibly TRBD1 (6 bases). V dropped 7 bases and J dropped 8 bases, with 26 bases sitting between them. The germline CDR1 and CDR2 sequences are MNHNS and SASEGT. CDR3 length: 16 amino acids. CDR3 in amino acids: CASIPTRGRAQIEAFF. CDR3 coding DNA: TGTGCCAGCATCCCAACCAGGGGCAGGGCCCAAATCGAAGCTTTCTTT.

This clonotype came up a few times. V usage is TRBV10-3 and J usage is TRBJ2-2; 12 bases are a match to TRBD2. Germline V gene lookup returns CDR1 ENHRY and CDR2 SYGVKD. The CDR3 runs 18 residues. Trimming removed 4 bases from V and 0 bases from J; junction bases left unmatched: 6. In DNA, the CDR3 is TGTGCCATCAGTGGCAAACTAGCGGGAGGCGCGAACACCGGGGAGCTGTTTTTT. The encoded protein is CAISGKLAGGANTGELFF.

This clonotype occurred once. The rearrangement uses TRBV7-2 and TRBJ2-7, with TRBD1 identical over 8 bases. Germline assignment: CDR1 SGHTA and CDR2 FQGNSA. Germline trimming cut 0 bases from V and 5 bases from J; bases unmatched to any gene: 6. This CDR3 contains 15 residues. DNA for the CDR3: TGTGCCAGCAGCTTAGCGGGACAGGTTAACCACGAGCAGTACTTC. Protein sequence: CASSLAGQVNHEQYF.

DNA of the CDR3: TGTGCCAGCAGTGACCCATCGGCAGTGAGCTCTGGAAACACCATATATTTT. Translation gives CASSDPSAVSSGNTIYF. The V call is TRBV6-1, the J call TRBJ1-3; no clear D. The CDR3 length is 17 residues. V was trimmed by 3 bases and J by 0 bases, leaving 15 bases between them. Germline V gene lookup returns CDR1 MNHNS and CDR2 SASEGT.

V usage is TRBV15 and J usage is TRBJ2-7, with 7 bases aligning to TRBD1. The germline V gene encodes CDR1 LNHNV and CDR2 YYDKDF (reference sequence). With V trimmed by 0 bases and J by 5 bases, 10 bases remained unmatched. The CDR3 sequence is 16 residues long. CDR3 bases: TGTGCCACCAGCAGAGATAAACGCAGGGGGATCGACGAGCAGTACTTC. Translating it yields CATSRDKRRGIDEQYF.

There are a few counts of this clonotype. The V gene is TRBV2, the J gene TRBJ1-5; D gene unclear. V lost 0 bases to trimming and J lost 2 bases, with 11 bases between them. CDR3 length: 16 residues. Germline V gives CDR1 SNHLY, CDR2 FYNNEI. In nucleotides, the CDR3 is TGTGCCAGCAGTGAAGCCTTGGGGTGGGGCAATCAGCCCCAGCATTTT. Its translation is CASSEALGWGNQPQHF.